This TCR beta chain was documented in a study of blood T cell repertoires in COVID-19. About the research overall: COVID-19 samples, acute and convalescent, were from the United States, Italy and Spain.

This clone is a singleton in its sample. This CDR3 contains 15 residues. The J segment lost 4 bases and the V segment lost 2 bases, leaving 4 bases of the junction unmatched. Germline assignment: CDR1 MDHEN and CDR2 SYDVKM. Authors' processing steps: Amplified reference gene primers provided the basis for estimating nucleated cell counts. Some clones are missing from TCRdb's copy, which holds only in-frame ones; the method was immunoSEQ multiplex PCR. V, J and clone size derive from that table, while D and trimming were established from the DNA sequence. This table holds some 170,000 clones, 82% found once.

This chain links TRBV28 with TRBJ2-5; TRBD2 agrees at 10 bases. This receptor was identified in a woman aged 70 to 79 with acute or convalescent COVID-19. Sequencing was performed on peripheral blood. The CDR3 region has the DNA TGTGCCAGCAGTTTACCACTAGCGGGGTTAGAGACCCAGTACTTC. Amino acid sequence: CASSLPLAGLETQYF.